Given below is one TCR beta chain in context. TCR beta CDR3 regions were amplified from RNA transcripts. The primer set for the first-round RT-PCR of the TCR CDR3 was HTBI. TCRdb independently ran MiXCR on the multiplex PCR reads; one entry per CDR3 protein. The sample has 210,000 or so distinct CDR3 sequences, approximately 17% seen once. This sample was included in a study of T cells in Graves' hyperthyroidism and ophthalmopathy. The V end lost 3 bases, the J end lost 6 bases, and 15 bases lay between the germline ends. Germline V gene lookup returns CDR1 MDHEN and CDR2 SYDVKM. The CDR3 consists of 15 residues.

Material for sequencing was blood. This chain joins TRBV28 and TRBJ1-5; D possibly corresponds to TRBD1 (6 bases). This TCR was sampled from a man in his forties or fifties with Graves' hyperthyroidism. CDR3 DNA: TGTGCCAGCAGTTTGAGGGCAGGGGTAGGTCAGCCCCAGCATTTT. Translation gives CASSLRAGVGQPQHF.